This T cell receptor (beta chain) was obtained from a study of T-cell reconstitution after alpha-beta-depleted transplantation in children. Concerning this clonotype: Its antigen is undetermined.

CDR3 length: 14 residues. Germline loops: CDR1 LNHNV, CDR2 YYDKDF (reference sequence). V was cut by 5 bases and J by 5 bases, with 15 bases left in between. The study, taken as a whole, reports: Newly generated T cells supplied most T-cell counts and diversity one year post-transplant.

Preparation of the TCRbeta library used unique molecular identifiers. From the PCR reads, TCRdb called clonotypes with MiXCR, one entry per CDR3 protein. The sample has under 750,000 distinct CDR3 sequences, about 21% seen once. This chain joins TRBV15 and TRBJ2-5; TRBD2 is a possible D gene (6 bases). The receptor was derived from a boy younger than two who had a stem cell transplant for acute myeloid leukemia, so the T cells may come from the graft donor. The sequenced sample was PBMCs, mostly from graft donor cells, obtained 360 days after TCRalphabeta/CD19-depleted stem cell transplant. The CDR3 DNA reads TGTGCCACCAGCTGGGGACTGGGCGGGGAGACCCAGTACTTC. Amino acid sequence: CATSWGLGGETQYF.